This T cell receptor beta chain was obtained from a study of shared T cell receptors in the human thymus. Profiled with immunoSEQ multiplex PCR; TCRdb holds only in-frame clones, not every one. In the table there are about 730,000 clones, approximately 85% of which are singletons. The V gene's germline CDR1 is MGHRA and CDR2 YSYEKL. V gave up 1 base and J gave up 2 bases, with 18 bases separating them. There are 17 residues in the CDR3. The data also belong to a second study, concerning human thymus T cells. That investigation notes: Immunologically healthy infants in Finland undergoing congenital heart defect surgery were the donors. The thymus tissue came from resections taken during corrective heart surgery.

The receptor's source is a girl less than two years old with a congenital heart defect. Sequencing used thymocytes. The V and J genes are TRBV4-1 and TRBJ2-7; D gene ambiguous. CDR3 nucleotides: TGCGCCAGCAGCCAAGGGGTCGTGGGCCCCTTAACCTACGAGCAGTACTTC. This gives the protein CASSQGVVGPLTYEQYF.